The 21 T cell receptor beta chains given below trace back to one sample, sequenced in a study of blood T cell repertoires in COVID-19 (dated by TCRdb to 2020 to 2022). Library construction relied on the immunoSEQ multiplex PCR assay. TCRdb took this table from immuneACCESS and kept in-frame rearrangements with V and J called. Such tables lack part of the clones; where checked against another copy, unresolved V genes explain under half of the gap, and the rest is unexplained. The sample includes roughly 300,000 clones, with 85% observed a single time. The ten biggest clones cover 2% to 3% of the sample. Material: PBMCs or T cells enriched from blood (not recorded which). The receptors derive from a woman aged 45-65 years who had recovered from COVID-19.

The CDR3 DNA reads as TGTGCCAGCAGCCAATGGGGGACAGGTGCCTCTGGAAACACCATATATTTT. Residues: CASSQWGTGASGNTIYF. This chain links TRBV3-1 (or the pseudogene TRBV3-2) with TRBJ1-3; 8 nucleotides align to TRBD1. Germline V CDR1 and CDR2: LGHDT, YNNKEL (reference sequence). Trimming took 2 bases from V and 0 from J; bases not matched to a gene: 6. The CDR3 runs 17 residues.

The chain's CDR3 is CASSLETARVSPLHF. Here the CDR3 DNA reads TGTGCCAGCAGTTTGGAAACAGCCAGGGTTTCACCCCTCCACTTT. The chain joins TRBV27 to TRBJ1-6; tentative D call: TRBD1 (5 bases). V was trimmed by 3 bases and J by 9 bases, leaving 15 bases between them. The germline gives CDR1 MNHEY, CDR2 SMNVEV (reference sequence). The CDR3 spans 15 residues.

The rearrangement uses TRBV28 and TRBJ1-2; D call uncertain. Germline-derived CDR1 and CDR2 are MDHEN and SYDVKM. Trimming took 2 bases from V and 2 from J, leaving 9 bases between them. This CDR3 is built from 14 residues. CDR3 sequence reads: CASSLMAGNYGYTF. The CDR3 nucleotides are TGTGCCAGCAGTTTAATGGCGGGGAACTATGGCTACACCTTC.

This clone was counted between two and nine times. The chain uses TRBV4-1 and TRBJ1-3; TRBD1 might be the D (5 bases). The CDR3 consists of 15 residues. Germline-derived CDR1 and CDR2 are MGHRA and YSYEKL. V lost 0 bases and J lost 0, with 6 bases in between. The CDR3 loop reads CASSQERGSGNTIYF. The CDR3 DNA reads TGCGCCAGCAGCCAAGAAAGGGGCTCTGGAAACACCATATATTTT.

The chain combines TRBV19 with TRBJ2-2, with TRBD2 identical over 10 bases. The V gene's germline CDR1 is LNHDA and CDR2 SQIVND (reference sequence). This CDR3 comprises 17 residues. Germline trimming cut 3 bases from V and 1 base from J; bases unmatched to any gene: 5. This CDR3 is CASSIRTSGGNTGELFF. CDR3 in DNA: TGTGCCAGTAGTATTAGGACTAGCGGAGGGAACACCGGGGAGCTGTTTTTT.

The J gene is TRBJ2-7, the V gene TRBV18, with D possibly being TRBD2 (6 bases). Germline assignment: CDR1 KGHSH and CDR2 LQKENI. The CDR3 sequence is 15 residues long. V lost 0 bases and J lost 0, with 9 bases in between. The CDR3, as DNA: TGTGCCAGCTCACCACCGGGGAGGCCCTCCTACGAGCAGTACTTC. It encodes CASSPPGRPSYEQYF.

The V call is TRBV2, the J call TRBJ2-5; 8 bases are shared with TRBD1. The CDR3 consists of 18 residues. The germline CDR1 and CDR2 sequences are SNHLY and FYNNEI. V lost 1 base to trimming and J lost 5 bases; unmatched junction nucleotides: 15. The CDR3 sequence: CASSEEVAARGLMETQYF. In DNA form, the CDR3 reads TGTGCCAGCAGTGAAGAGGTCGCGGCCAGGGGGCTTATGGAGACCCAGTACTTC.

The rearrangement links TRBV11-2 to TRBJ1-3, with unresolved D. This CDR3 region has 14 residues. Per germline, CDR1 SGHAT and CDR2 FQNNGV. V lost 2 bases to trimming and J lost 0 bases, with 5 bases between them. CDR3 sequence (DNA): TGTGCCAGCAGCTTACCAGGCTCTGGAAACACCATATATTTT. Translated, it gives CASSLPGSGNTIYF.

The rearrangement links TRBV30 to TRBJ1-5, with D maybe TRBD1 (6 bases). CDR3 size: 13 residues. V was cut by 4 bases and J by 7 bases, with 14 bases left in between. From germline, CDR1 is GTSNPN and CDR2 SVGIG (reference sequence). Here the CDR3 reads CAWTKGVGQPQHF. The CDR3 DNA reads as TGTGCCTGGACGAAGGGGGTTGGGCAGCCCCAGCATTTT.

The chain recombines TRBV6-5 with TRBJ2-7; 8 positions agree with TRBD1. Germline-derived CDR1 and CDR2 are MNHEY and SVGAGI. The ends lost 10 bases at V and 3 bases at J; junction bases unmatched: 14. The CDR3 loop spans 15 amino acids. The CDR3 sequence: CATGRGLQSYYEQYF. CDR3 nucleotide sequence: TGTGCCACCGGCAGGGGGCTGCAGTCCTACTACGAGCAGTACTTC.

The chain is built from TRBV29-1 and TRBJ2-7, with 8 bases matching TRBD1. The CDR3 spans 15 residues. From germline, CDR1 is SQVTM and CDR2 ANQGSEA. V trimming: 2 bases; J trimming: 4 bases; junction bases outside the gene matches: 10. The CDR3 spells CSVEYRRQGAYEQYF. For the CDR3, the DNA is TGCAGCGTTGAATACCGTAGGCAGGGGGCATACGAGCAGTACTTC.

V gene TRBV19 combines with J gene TRBJ2-1, with TRBD2 identical over 7 bases. The germline gives CDR1 LNHDA, CDR2 SQIVND (reference sequence). V shed 5 bases and J 2 bases; nucleotides not matched to a gene: 6. CDR3 length: 15 residues. CDR3: CASSLASGTYNEQFF. DNA for the CDR3: TGTGCCAGTAGTTTGGCTAGCGGCACCTACAATGAGCAGTTCTTC.

The chain has TRBV9 and TRBJ1-1, with no clear D. Trimming left V 0 bases short and J 9 bases short, with 12 bases between. The CDR3 length is 13 residues. Germline V gives CDR1 SGDLS, CDR2 YYNGEE. CDR3 in DNA: TGTGCCAGCAGCGTAGTGGAGGGAGGGCAAGCTTTCTTT. Protein product: CASSVVEGGQAFF.

Written as DNA, the CDR3 is TGTGCCAGCAGCTTTCAGGGGGCGAGGACTGAAGCTTTCTTT. This gives the protein CASSFQGARTEAFF. The chain carries TRBV7-2 and TRBJ1-1, with TRBD1 matching over 8 bases. The CDR3 runs to 14 residues. J gave up 5 bases and V 3 bases, and 5 bases lay outside the gene matches. Germline lookup yields CDR1 SGHTA and CDR2 FQGNSA.

This clone was observed a single time. The chain employs TRBV29-1 and TRBJ2-2; TRBD1 matches 8 bases. In germline, CDR1 is SQVTM, CDR2 ANQGSEA. The CDR3 is made up of 17 amino acids. V lost 0 bases, J lost 5 bases, and 11 bases stayed unmatched. The CDR3 bases are TGCAGCGTTGAAGAAGGCCTGGGCAGGGGGCAGACCGGGGAGCTGTTTTTT. Its protein is CSVEEGLGRGQTGELFF.

The chain uses TRBV5-8 and TRBJ1-6; no clear D. V lost 5 bases and J lost 0, with 15 bases in between. CDR1 is SGHTS and CDR2 is YDEGEE in the germline V gene. CDR3 length: 17 residues. DNA for the CDR3: TGTGCCAGCAGAACGAGAGCCTCTAGCTCCTATAATTCACCCCTCCACTTT. Translating gives CASRTRASSSYNSPLHF.

The chain couples TRBV28 to TRBJ1-4, with D possibly being TRBD1 (5 bases). Germline lookup yields CDR1 MDHEN and CDR2 SYDVKM. V was cut by 4 bases and J by 2 bases, with 8 bases left in between. There are 14 residues in the CDR3. CDR3 sequence reads: CASSSQGTNEKLFF. For the CDR3, the DNA is TGTGCCAGCAGTTCTCAGGGCACTAATGAAAAACTGTTTTTT.

This clone was counted only a few times. One junction end does not reproduce the germline sequence, and a read error may be involved. The chain couples TRBV5-1 to TRBJ1-3; a weak D match, TRBD1 (5 bases). This CDR3 is 16 amino acids long. Germline V CDR1 and CDR2: SGHRS, YFSETQ. The CDR3 spells CASSLESQGSENTIYF. The CDR3 bases are TGCGCCAGCAGCTTGGAATCGCAGGGTTCTGAAAACACCATATATTTT.

V usage is TRBV3-1 (or the pseudogene TRBV3-2) and J usage is TRBJ2-1; TRBD2 is a possible D gene (5 bases). The CDR3 length is 13 residues. With 5 bases removed from V and 8 bases from J, the gap between germline ends came to 13 bases. In germline, CDR1 is LGHDT, CDR2 YNNKEL (reference sequence). CDR3 DNA: TGTGCCAGCAGCGGACTCCCACTCCATGAGCAGTTCTTC. It yields the protein CASSGLPLHEQFF.

The chain carries TRBV12-3 or TRBV12-4 and TRBJ1-1; D is undetermined. V dropped 5 bases and J dropped 8 bases, with 12 bases sitting between them. The CDR3 extends over 12 amino acids. CDR3 region: CASSDGLSEAFF. In DNA form, the CDR3 reads TGTGCCAGCAGTGACGGACTGTCAGAAGCTTTCTTT.

The CDR3 reads CASSQFGQGRYEQYF. CDR3 bases: TGTGCCAGCAGCCAATTTGGACAGGGCCGCTACGAGCAGTACTTC. The V and J genes are TRBV3-1 (or the pseudogene TRBV3-2) and TRBJ2-7; 8 nucleotides align to TRBD1. Unmatched junction bases numbered 6, after V lost 2 bases and J lost 3 bases. The germline CDR1 and CDR2 sequences are LGHDT and YNNKEL (reference sequence). The CDR3 has 15 amino acids.